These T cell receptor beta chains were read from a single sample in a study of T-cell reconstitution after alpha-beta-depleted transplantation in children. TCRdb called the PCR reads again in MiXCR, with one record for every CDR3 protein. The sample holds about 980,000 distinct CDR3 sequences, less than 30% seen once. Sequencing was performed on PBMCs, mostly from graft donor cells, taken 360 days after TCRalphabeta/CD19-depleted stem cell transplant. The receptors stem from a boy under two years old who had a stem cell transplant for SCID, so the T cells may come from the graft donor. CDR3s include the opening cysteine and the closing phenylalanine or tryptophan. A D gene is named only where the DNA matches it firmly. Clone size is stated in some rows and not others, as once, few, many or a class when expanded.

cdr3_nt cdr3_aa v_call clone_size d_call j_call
TGTGCCAGCAGCCCTCAACGACAGGGAGGAGGGTTATACTATGGCTACACCTTC CASSPQRQGGGLYYGYTF TRBV11-1 - TRBD1 TRBJ1-2
TGTGCCAGCAGTTACTCGAGTACGCCTTCCACCGGGGAGCTGTTTTTT CASSYSSTPSTGELFF TRBV6-5 - - TRBJ2-2
TGCGCCAGCAGCCAAGACGGCTCGGGGGGGTTCTGGTTTTACAATGAGCAGTTCTTC CASSQDGSGGFWFYNEQFF TRBV4-3 - TRBD2 TRBJ2-1
TGTGCCAGCTCACCACCATTCCCCTCCTACGAGCAGTACTTC CASSPPFPSYEQYF TRBV18 few - TRBJ2-7
TGTGCCAGCAATGGGGGCCCGGGTAGGGGCCTCTCCTACGAGCAGTACTTC CASNGGPGRGLSYEQYF TRBV7-2 few - TRBJ2-7
TGTGCCAGCAGCCAAGATACCCTAGCTGTCGAGACCCAGTACTTC CASSQDTLAVETQYF TRBV3-1 - - TRBJ2-5
TGCAGCACCTATAGCGGGGGGGCGGGAGATACGCAGTATTTT CSTYSGGAGDTQYF TRBV20-1 - TRBD2 TRBJ2-3
TGTGCCAGCAGCTTAGGGGGGGCGAATAGCAATCAGCCCCAGCATTTT CASSLGGANSNQPQHF TRBV7-9 once - TRBJ1-5
TGTGCCAGCAGTTACGAAGGGGAGTGGGGCTATGGCTACACCTTC CASSYEGEWGYGYTF TRBV6-5 few - TRBJ1-2
TGCGCCAGCAGCACGGGACTAGCGGGGGGCCTCTCCTACAATGAGCAGTTCTTC CASSTGLAGGLSYNEQFF TRBV5-1 few TRBD2 TRBJ2-1
TGTGCCAGCAGCTTAGGGGGAAGATTTACAAGCACAGATACGCAGTATTTT CASSLGGRFTSTDTQYF TRBV7-2 - - TRBJ2-3
TGTGCCAGCCTCCCAGACAGGCAAGAGACCCAGTACTTC CASLPDRQETQYF TRBV18 - - TRBJ2-5
TGTGCCAGCAGTTTTAGGGGGGGCACTAGCACAGATACGCAGTATTTT CASSFRGGTSTDTQYF TRBV12-3/TRBV12-4 few - TRBJ2-3
TGTGCCATCACCACTCTACGACAGGAGTGGAATCAGCCCCAGCATTTT CAITTLRQEWNQPQHF TRBV10-3 few - TRBJ1-5
TGTGCCAGCAGTTACAGGGCCAGGGGGACGGGACCCCAGCATTTT CASSYRARGTGPQHF TRBV6-2/TRBV6-3 - TRBD1 TRBJ1-5
TGTGCCATCAGTGAGGGTGGAAGTTCAACTCTGTCCTACGAGCAGTACTTC CAISEGGSSTLSYEQYF TRBV10-3 - - TRBJ2-7
TGTGCCAGCAGTACCGGGACAGGGGACGGAGTAAACACTGAAGCTTTCTTT CASSTGTGDGVNTEAFF TRBV12-3/TRBV12-4 - TRBD1 TRBJ1-1
TGTGCCAGCAGTTTAGCGCGGGCGGGGGGGTTAGATGAGCAGTTCTTC CASSLARAGGLDEQFF TRBV12-3/TRBV12-4 - TRBD2 TRBJ2-1
TGCAGTGCTAGAGATATGGCCAGAGACACCGGGGAGCTGTTTTTT CSARDMARDTGELFF TRBV20-1 - - TRBJ2-2
TGTGCCAGCAGACCTTTATCTGGCGGGGTAATCTCCTACAATGAGCAGTTCTTC CASRPLSGGVISYNEQFF TRBV9 - - TRBJ2-1
TGTGCCAGCAGTTACGTTCAGAACTATGGCTACACCTTC CASSYVQNYGYTF TRBV6-5 - - TRBJ1-2
TGTGCCATCAGTGCGGGGGAAAGGGGAGAGCAGTTCTTC CAISAGERGEQFF TRBV10-3 few - TRBJ2-1
TGTGCCAGCAGCAACCCTAGGGTAGCGGGGGCTCCAGATACGCAGTATTTT CASSNPRVAGAPDTQYF TRBV5-6 few TRBD2 TRBJ2-3
TGTGCCAGCAGCCTAGGACCAGTAGCCAAAAACATTCAGTACTTC CASSLGPVAKNIQYF TRBV7-2 few - TRBJ2-4
TGTGCCAGCAGCAAGGGCATTACGCGCACGGGAGATACGCAGTATTTT CASSKGITRTGDTQYF TRBV12-3/TRBV12-4 - - TRBJ2-3
TGTGCCAGCAGCCAAGTAGCGGGGGGCGCCGGGGAGCTGTTTTTT CASSQVAGGAGELFF TRBV3-1 - TRBD2 TRBJ2-2
TGCGCCAGCAGCTGGACAGGGGTTAGAAAAGAGACCCAGTACTTC CASSWTGVRKETQYF TRBV5-1 few TRBD1 TRBJ2-5
TGTGCCAGCAGTGACTCGAGAAGGGGAGTCAATGAGCAGTTCTTC CASSDSRRGVNEQFF TRBV6-4 few - TRBJ2-1
TGTGCCAGCTGGGCCGGGGGGTTCCAAGAGACCCAGTACTTC CASWAGGFQETQYF TRBV7-9 - TRBD2 TRBJ2-5
TGTGCCAGCAGTTACCTTCGGCTAGCTACAGATACGCAGTATTTT CASSYLRLATDTQYF TRBV6-2/TRBV6-3 - - TRBJ2-3
TGCGCCAGCAGCCAAGTGGCCGCCAGGTCGGCAGATACGCAGTATTTT CASSQVAARSADTQYF TRBV4-1 - - TRBJ2-3
TGTGCCATCAAGTTGGACAGGGCCGACTACGAGCAGTACTTC CAIKLDRADYEQYF TRBV10-3 - TRBD1 TRBJ2-7
TGTGCCAGCAGTCCTAGGGTTCAAGGCTACGAGCAGTACTTC CASSPRVQGYEQYF TRBV12-3/TRBV12-4 - - TRBJ2-7
TGTGCCAGCTCACCCCTTACAGGGATTAACACTGAAGCTTTCTTT CASSPLTGINTEAFF TRBV18 - - TRBJ1-1
TGTGCCTGGAGTGTCCGGTCGGACGGCACAGATACGCAGTATTTT CAWSVRSDGTDTQYF TRBV30 - - TRBJ2-3
TGTGCTAGCCTGATCGATGAGGGCCAAGAGACCCAGTACTTC CASLIDEGQETQYF TRBV12-5 - - TRBJ2-5